A selection of T cell receptor beta chains follows, all from one sample in a study of blood T cell repertoires in COVID-19. Produced via immunoSEQ multiplex PCR; TCRdb's table is partial and in-frame only. Of hundreds of thousands of clones listed, over 75% are singletons. Sample: PBMCs or T cells enriched from blood (not recorded which). These TCRs come from a man aged 30 to 45 who had recovered from COVID-19. The CDR3 runs from the conserved cysteine through the conserved F or W. D genes are given only for firm matches. Clone sizes are given selectively: once, few, many, or a class where the clone is expanded.

j_call	v_call	d_call	clone_size	cdr3_length	cdr3_nt	cdr3_aa
TRBJ1-2	TRBV29-1	TRBD1	-	12	TGCAGCGTTGTGACAGGGGACTATGGCTACACCTTC	CSVVTGDYGYTF
TRBJ2-6	TRBV14	-	few	15	TGTGCCAGCAGCCGAGCTTACGCTAGAGCCAACGTCCTGACTTTC	CASSRAYARANVLTF
TRBJ1-1	TRBV29-1	-	-	12	TGCAGCGTTGGTACAGTGAACACTGAAGCTTTCTTT	CSVGTVNTEAFF
TRBJ2-2	TRBV9	TRBD1	-	15	TGTGCCAGCAGCGTAGCAGGGGGCCACACCGGGGAGCTGTTTTTT	CASSVAGGHTGELFF
TRBJ1-4	TRBV9	-	-	15	TGTGCCAGCAGCGTAGGGGAGGGCCATGGTGAAAAACTGTTTTTT	CASSVGEGHGEKLFF
TRBJ2-7	TRBV5-6	-	once	13	TGTGCCAGCAGCCCCCGTGAGGGCTACGAGCAGTACTTC	CASSPREGYEQYF
TRBJ2-5	TRBV29-1	TRBD2	-	12	TGCAGCGTGCGGGGGGGAGTGGAGACCCAGTACTTC	CSVRGGVETQYF
TRBJ2-1	TRBV6-5	-	-	14	TGTGCCAGCAGTTGGCAGGGCGAGTACAATGAGCAGTTCTTC	CASSWQGEYNEQFF
TRBJ1-5	TRBV25-1	-	-	16	TGTGCCAGCAGTGAATGGAGGAGGATCCGGGGGGGACCCCAGCATTTT	CASSEWRRIRGGPQHF
TRBJ1-4	TRBV5-8	-	-	15	TGTGCCAGCAGCCCCGTGGAGGCTGGCGGGGAAAAACTGTTTTTT	CASSPVEAGGEKLFF
TRBJ1-4	TRBV7-6	TRBD1	-	15	TGTGCCAGCAGCTTAGAAGGGGGCTATGGTGAAAAACTGTTTTTT	CASSLEGGYGEKLFF
TRBJ1-2	TRBV5-1	TRBD1	-	16	TGCGCCAGCAGCTTGGGGAAAACAGGGGCGGGTTATGGCTACACCTTC	CASSLGKTGAGYGYTF
TRBJ1-1	TRBV29-1	TRBD1	-	16	TGCAGCGTTGTCCAGGCAGGGGGTAGAATGAACACTGAAGCTTTCTTT	CSVVQAGGRMNTEAFF
TRBJ1-2	TRBV7-2	-	-	15	TGTGCCAGCAGCTTAGCTGTAGGGGCAGGGCTCGGCTACACCTTC	CASSLAVGAGLGYTF
TRBJ2-1	TRBV2	-	-	14	TGTGCCAGCAGTGTTGGGCCTACCTACAATGAGCAGTTCTTC	CASSVGPTYNEQFF
TRBJ2-1	TRBV5-4	-	-	18	TGTGCCAGCAGCCCGCGCCGGAGCGAACCCACACGCAACAATGAGCAGTTCTTC	CASSPRRSEPTRNNEQFF
TRBJ1-2	TRBV5-4	-	-	12	TGTGCCAGCAGCAACCAGGGTTTCGGCTACACCTTC	CASSNQGFGYTF
TRBJ1-2	TRBV7-2	TRBD1	-	15	TGTGCCAGCAGCGGAAGGGGGCTGAGAAACTATGGCTACACCTTC	CASSGRGLRNYGYTF
TRBJ1-1	TRBV7-3	-	-	13	TGTGCCAGCAGCCCATGGGGAGCCACTGAAGCTTTCTTT	CASSPWGATEAFF
TRBJ1-3	TRBV5-8	TRBD1	-	15	TGTGCCAGCAGCGCCTCGGGACAGGGGTGGAACACCATATATTTT	CASSASGQGWNTIYF
TRBJ1-3	TRBV2	TRBD1	-	15	TGTGCCAGCAGACCCGACAGGGTCTCTGGAAACACCATATATTTT	CASRPDRVSGNTIYF
TRBJ2-3	TRBV13	TRBD1	-	14	TGTGCCAGCAGCTCGCCGCACAGGGGCTATACGCAGTATTTT	CASSSPHRGYTQYF
TRBJ1-6	TRBV3-1/TRBV3-2	-	few	12	TGTGCCAGCAGCACCTCAGGTTTCCCCCTCCACTTT	CASSTSGFPLHF
TRBJ2-1	TRBV2	-	-	12	TGTGCCAGCAGTGAACTAAGCAATGAGCAGTTCTTC	CASSELSNEQFF
TRBJ1-2	TRBV4-2	TRBD1	-	20	TGTGCCAGCAGCCAAGCCCTAATTCATCAGGGGGCCCCCACTAACTATGGCTACACCTTC	CASSQALIHQGAPTNYGYTF
TRBJ1-2	TRBV9	-	-	13	TGTGCCAGCAGCGTAGATACGGAGTATGGCTACACCTTC	CASSVDTEYGYTF
TRBJ1-2	TRBV11-2	TRBD1	once	16	TGTGCCAGCAGCCCAAGGAATCGACAGGGGTGGAAAGGCTACACCTTC	CASSPRNRQGWKGYTF
TRBJ1-4	TRBV3-1/TRBV3-2	-	few	15	TGTGCCAGCAGCCAAGTGGGGGGGGCGCGGGAAAAACTGTTTTTT	CASSQVGGAREKLFF
TRBJ2-3	TRBV10-1	TRBD2	-	16	TGCGCCAGCAGTGAGGGGGTAGCGGGGTATACAGATACGCAGTATTTT	CASSEGVAGYTDTQYF
TRBJ1-5	TRBV11-2	TRBD1	-	15	TGTGCCAGCAGCCCCGGGACAGGAGGCAATCAGCCCCAGCATTTT	CASSPGTGGNQPQHF
TRBJ2-7	TRBV6-6	TRBD2	-	15	TGTGCCAGCAGGGATCGGACTAGCGGAATCTACGAGCAGTACTTC	CASRDRTSGIYEQYF